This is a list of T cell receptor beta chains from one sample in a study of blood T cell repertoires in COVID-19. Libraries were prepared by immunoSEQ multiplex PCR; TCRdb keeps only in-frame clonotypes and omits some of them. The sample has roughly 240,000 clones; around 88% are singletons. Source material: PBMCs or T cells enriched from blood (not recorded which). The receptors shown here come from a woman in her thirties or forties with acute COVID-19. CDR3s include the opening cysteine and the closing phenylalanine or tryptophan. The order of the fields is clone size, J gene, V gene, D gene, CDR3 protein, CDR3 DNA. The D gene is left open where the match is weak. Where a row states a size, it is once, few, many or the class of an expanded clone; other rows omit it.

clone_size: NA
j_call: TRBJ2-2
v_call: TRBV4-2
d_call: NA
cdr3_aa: CASSPDRDFHTGELFF
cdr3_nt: TGTGCCAGCAGCCCAGACCGGGACTTCCACACCGGGGAGCTGTTTTTT

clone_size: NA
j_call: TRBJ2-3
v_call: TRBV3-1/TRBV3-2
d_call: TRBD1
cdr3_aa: CASSQVRGRDTQYF
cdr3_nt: TGTGCCAGCAGCCAAGTCAGGGGGCGAGATACGCAGTATTTT

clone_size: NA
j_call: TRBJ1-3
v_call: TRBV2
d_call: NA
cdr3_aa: CASTLHLSGNTIYF
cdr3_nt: TGTGCCAGCACCTTACATCTCTCTGGAAACACCATATATTTT

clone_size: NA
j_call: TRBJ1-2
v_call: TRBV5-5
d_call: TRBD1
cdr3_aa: CASSLSGTAALWGYTF
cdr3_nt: TGTGCCAGCAGCTTATCTGGGACAGCGGCTTTATGGGGCTACACCTTC

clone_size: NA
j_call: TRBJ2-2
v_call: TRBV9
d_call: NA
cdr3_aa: CASSGQGQGITGELFF
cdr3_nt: TGTGCCAGCAGCGGGCAGGGGCAGGGTATCACCGGGGAGCTGTTTTTT

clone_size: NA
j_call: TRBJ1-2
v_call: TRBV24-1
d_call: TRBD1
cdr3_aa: CATSDPADRVWGYTF
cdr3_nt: TGTGCCACCAGTGACCCGGCAGACAGGGTGTGGGGCTACACCTTC

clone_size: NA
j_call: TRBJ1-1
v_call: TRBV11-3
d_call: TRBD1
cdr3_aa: CASSAYGTGFPEAFF
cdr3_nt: TGTGCCAGCAGCGCTTACGGGACAGGGTTCCCTGAAGCTTTCTTT

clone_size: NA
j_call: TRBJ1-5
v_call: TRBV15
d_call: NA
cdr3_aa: CATSRVTAGQPQHF
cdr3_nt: TGTGCCACCAGCAGAGTAACAGCTGGTCAGCCCCAGCATTTT

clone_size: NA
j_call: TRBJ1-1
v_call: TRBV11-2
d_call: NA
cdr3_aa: CASSFRQNPEAFF
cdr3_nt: TGTGCCAGCAGCTTCCGACAGAATCCTGAAGCTTTCTTT

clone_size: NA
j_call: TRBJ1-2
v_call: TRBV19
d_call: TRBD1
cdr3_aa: CASSYPGTGGGYTF
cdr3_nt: TGTGCCAGTAGTTACCCCGGGACAGGGGGCGGCTACACCTTC

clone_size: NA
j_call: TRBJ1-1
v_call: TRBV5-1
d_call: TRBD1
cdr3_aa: CASSPTGGINTEAFF
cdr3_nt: TGCGCCAGCAGCCCCACAGGGGGTATAAACACTGAAGCTTTCTTT

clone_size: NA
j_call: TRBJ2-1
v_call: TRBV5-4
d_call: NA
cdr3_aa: CASSPGPSGYEQFF
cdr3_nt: TGTGCCAGCAGCCCGGGTCCTAGTGGGTATGAGCAGTTCTTC

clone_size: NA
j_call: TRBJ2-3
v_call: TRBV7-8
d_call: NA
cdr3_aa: CASSLRQGGLGDTQYF
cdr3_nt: TGTGCCAGCAGCTTACGGCAGGGGGGTTTGGGAGATACGCAGTATTTT

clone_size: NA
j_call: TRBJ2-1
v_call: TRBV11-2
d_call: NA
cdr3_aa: CASSVDRNNEQFF
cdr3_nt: TGTGCCAGCAGCGTGGACAGAAACAATGAGCAGTTCTTC

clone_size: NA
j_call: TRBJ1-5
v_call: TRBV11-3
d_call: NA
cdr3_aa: CASSPGGGVMPQHF
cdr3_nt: TGTGCCAGCAGCCCAGGTGGGGGGGTAATGCCCCAGCATTTT

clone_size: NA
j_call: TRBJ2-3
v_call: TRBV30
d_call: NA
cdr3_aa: CAWSLAGAADTQYF
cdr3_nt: TGTGCCTGGAGTCTAGCAGGGGCTGCAGATACGCAGTATTTT

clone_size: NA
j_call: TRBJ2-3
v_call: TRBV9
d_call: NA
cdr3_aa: CASSVAGSTDTQYF
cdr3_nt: TGTGCCAGCAGCGTAGCAGGTAGCACAGATACGCAGTATTTT

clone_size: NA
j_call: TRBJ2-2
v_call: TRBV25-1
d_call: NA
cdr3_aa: CASSGPGGAGTGELFF
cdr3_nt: TGTGCCAGCAGTGGCCCGGGGGGCGCGGGCACCGGGGAGCTGTTTTTT

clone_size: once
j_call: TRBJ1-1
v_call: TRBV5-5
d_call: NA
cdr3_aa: CASSLRENTEAFF
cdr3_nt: TGTGCCAGCAGCTTGCGGGAGAACACTGAAGCTTTCTTT

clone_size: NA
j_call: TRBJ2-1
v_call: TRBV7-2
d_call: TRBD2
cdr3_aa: CASRSQGLAGVYNEQFF
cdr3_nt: TGTGCCAGCAGATCTCAGGGACTAGCGGGAGTTTACAATGAGCAGTTCTTC

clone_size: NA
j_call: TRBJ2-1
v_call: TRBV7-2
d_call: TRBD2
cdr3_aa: CASSPELAALGYEQFF
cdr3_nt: TGTGCCAGCAGCCCCGAACTAGCGGCCCTAGGCTATGAGCAGTTCTTC

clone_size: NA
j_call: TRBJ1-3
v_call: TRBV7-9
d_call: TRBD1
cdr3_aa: CASSTGQGSGNTIYF
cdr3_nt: TGTGCCAGCAGCACAGGACAGGGGAGTGGAAACACCATATATTTT

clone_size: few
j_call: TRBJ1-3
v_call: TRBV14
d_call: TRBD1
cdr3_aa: CASSQQQGHRNTIYF
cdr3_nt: TGTGCCAGCAGCCAACAACAGGGGCACCGAAACACCATATATTTT

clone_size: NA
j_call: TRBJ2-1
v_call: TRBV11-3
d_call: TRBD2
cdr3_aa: CASTKLALSYNEQFF
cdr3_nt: TGTGCCAGCACCAAACTAGCGCTATCCTACAATGAGCAGTTCTTC

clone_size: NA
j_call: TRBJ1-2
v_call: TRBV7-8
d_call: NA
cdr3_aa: CASSLRGRGGYGYTF
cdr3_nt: TGTGCCAGCAGCTTACGTGGGCGGGGGGGCTATGGCTACACCTTC

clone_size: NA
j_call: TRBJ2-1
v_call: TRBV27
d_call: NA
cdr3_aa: CASSASLRQEKDEQFF
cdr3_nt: TGTGCCAGCAGTGCTTCATTACGACAGGAGAAGGATGAGCAGTTCTTC

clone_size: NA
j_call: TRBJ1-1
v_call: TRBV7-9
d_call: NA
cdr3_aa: CASSLVRRGNTEAFF
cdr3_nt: TGTGCCAGCAGCCTCGTAAGACGGGGAAACACTGAAGCTTTCTTT

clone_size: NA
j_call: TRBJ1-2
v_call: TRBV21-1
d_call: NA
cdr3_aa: CASSKVETGGSGYTF
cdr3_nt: TGTGCCAGCAGCAAAGTTGAGACAGGGGGCTCTGGCTACACCTTC

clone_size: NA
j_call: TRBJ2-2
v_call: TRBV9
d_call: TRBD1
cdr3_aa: CASGLGGAHTGELFF
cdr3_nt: TGTGCCAGCGGATTAGGGGGCGCCCACACCGGGGAGCTGTTTTTT

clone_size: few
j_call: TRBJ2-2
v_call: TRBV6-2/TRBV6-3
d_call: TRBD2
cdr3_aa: CASSYPVRTSGAANTGELFF
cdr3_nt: TGTGCCAGCAGTTATCCCGTCAGGACTAGCGGGGCCGCGAACACCGGGGAGCTGTTTTTT

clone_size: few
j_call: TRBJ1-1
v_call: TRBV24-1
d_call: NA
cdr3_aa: CATSAGVSTEAFF
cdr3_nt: TGTGCCACCAGTGCAGGGGTCAGCACTGAAGCTTTCTTT

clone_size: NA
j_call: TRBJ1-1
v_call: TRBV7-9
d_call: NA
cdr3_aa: CASSPSGVDTEAFF
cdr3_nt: TGTGCCAGCAGCCCCTCGGGGGTAGACACTGAAGCTTTCTTT

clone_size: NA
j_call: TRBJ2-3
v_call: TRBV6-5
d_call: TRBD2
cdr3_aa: CASRPGLAGTDTQYF
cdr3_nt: TGTGCCAGCAGACCGGGACTAGCGGGGACAGATACGCAGTATTTT

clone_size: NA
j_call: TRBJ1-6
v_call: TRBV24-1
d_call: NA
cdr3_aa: CATSVATGSNSPLHF
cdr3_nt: TGTGCCACCAGTGTCGCGACAGGATCGAATTCACCCCTCCACTTT

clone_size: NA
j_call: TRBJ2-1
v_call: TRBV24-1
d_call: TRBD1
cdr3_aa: CATSWTGRMDEQFF
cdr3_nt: TGTGCCACCAGTTGGACAGGGAGGATGGATGAGCAGTTCTTC